This T cell receptor (beta chain) was identified in a study of CD8+CD57+ T cells in acquired aplastic anemia. Overall study context: When averaged, DNA from sorted CD4+ and CD8+ cells came to about 2.9 ug. General observations from the study: Roughly 31 CD8+ CDR3 sequences were shared between patients and controls. The study found no significant CD8+ Simpson's diversity difference between patients and controls.

To note about this clonotype: Its target is not known.

Genomic DNA templated the TCR beta VDJ and CDR3 profiling. MiXCR, applied by TCRdb to the reads, yields one record per CDR3 protein. Among roughly 160,000 distinct CDR3 sequences listed, around 60% were seen once. Germline loops: CDR1 SGHTA, CDR2 FQGNSA. The CDR3 runs 15 residues. Between the trimmed V and J ends, which lost 1 base and 5 bases, there was a span of 14 bases. Sample: sorted CD4+, CD8+, or CD8+CD57+ T cells (not recorded which) from PBMCs. This receptor was identified in a human donor in good health. The V and J genes are TRBV7-2 and TRBJ1-1; D might be TRBD1 (5 bases). CDR3 DNA sequence: TGTGCCAGCAGCTTAGGTGCGGGACGAGGGACTGAAGCTTTCTTT. It is translated as CASSLGAGRGTEAFF.